This passage covers 4 T cell receptor beta chains from one sample sequenced in a study of regulatory T cells in long-lasting Graves disease. Investigators prepared the TCR beta libraries by applying iRepertoire HTBI primers and Arm-PCR of CDR3 regions. From the multiplex PCR reads, TCRdb called clonotypes with MiXCR, one entry per CDR3 protein. This table holds 350,000 to 450,000 distinct CDR3 sequences, around 21% found once. Time point defined: persistent/refractory GD, antithyroid drugs over 5 years with positive TRAb. The TCR library was prepared using RNA isolated from PBMCs. The sample in question was peripheral blood mononuclear cells (PBMCs), obtained when the disease was refractory, from a patient treated with antithyroid drugs. The receptor set was obtained from a female donor with Graves disease.

This clonotype was counted many times. The rearrangement links TRBV6-1 to TRBJ2-5; 9 bases map to TRBD1. Germline V lookup: CDR1 MNHNS, CDR2 SASEGT. Unmatched junction bases numbered 5, after V lost 6 bases and J lost 9 bases. This CDR3 spans 12 amino acids. The CDR3 DNA follows: TGTGCCAGCAGAACAGGGGGCCTTGCCCAGTACTTC. Its translation is CASRTGGLAQYF.

The CDR3 protein is CASSQGSNRGSGANVLTF. The CDR3 bases are TGTGCCAGCAGCCAAGGGAGTAACAGGGGGTCTGGGGCCAACGTCCTGACTTTC. The V and J genes are TRBV3-1 and TRBJ2-6, with 8 positions matching TRBD1. The CDR3 length is 18 residues. Per the germline V gene, CDR1 is LGHDT and CDR2 is YNNKEL (reference sequence). V shed 1 base, J shed 1 base, and the junction held 6 bases outside the gene matches.

The gene calls are TRBV28 and TRBJ2-6; D gene unclear. V lost 7 bases and J lost 2, with 3 bases in between. The CDR3 loop spans 12 amino acids. Germline CDR1 is MDHEN and CDR2 is SYDVKM. CDR3: CASKTGANVLTF. The CDR3 bases are TGTGCCAGCAAGACTGGGGCCAACGTCCTGACTTTC.

This clonotype turned up a few times. V gene TRBV28 combines with J gene TRBJ1-6; D not certain. Germline loops: CDR1 MDHEN, CDR2 SYDVKM. The CDR3 covers 13 residues. The CDR3 loop is CALGRLLGSPLHF. The CDR3 region has the DNA TGTGCTCTCGGCCGCCTATTGGGTTCACCCCTCCACTTT.